The 9 T cell receptor beta chains below come from one sample, sequenced in a study of human versus mouse CDR3 diversity and MHC coevolution. The protocol was immunoSEQ multiplex PCR, while the TCRdb copy is restricted to in-frame clones and leaves out a portion. The table has about 77,000 clones, approximately 90% seen once. The sequenced sample consisted of naive CD4+ T cells from blood. Subset indicated: CD45RO-negative CD62L-positive naive CD4 T cells. Every receptor here comes from a person between 25 and 69 years old in good health.

This chain uses TRBV5-1 with TRBJ2-1, with D possibly being TRBD1 (6 bases). Per the germline V gene, CDR1 is SGHRS and CDR2 is YFSETQ. V was shortened by 4 bases and J by 3 bases, with 14 bases between the two germline ends. The CDR3 is made up of 15 amino acids. CDR3 nucleotide sequence: TGCGCCAGCAGCACGAGGACAGCCCGCTACAATGAGCAGTTCTTC. The encoded protein is CASSTRTARYNEQFF. Combining the CDR3 with reference TRBV5-1 and TRBJ2-1 gives the whole variable domain KAGVTQTPRYLIKTRGQQVTLSCSPISGHRSVSWYQQTPGQGLQFLFEYFSETQRNKGNFPGRFSGRQFSNSRSEMNVSTLELGDSALYLCASSTRTARYNEQFFGPGTRLTVL.

This chain links TRBV2 with TRBJ2-7, with a tentative D call TRBD2 (6 bases). In germline, CDR1 is SNHLY, CDR2 FYNNEI. The length of the CDR3 is 14 residues. The V end was cut by 6 bases, the J end by 2 bases, with 14 bases between. CDR3 sequence: CASRESGLTYEQYF. The DNA of the CDR3 is TGTGCCAGCAGGGAAAGCGGGCTCACCTACGAGCAGTACTTC.

The gene calls are TRBV30 and TRBJ2-7; 8 bases are shared with TRBD1. V lost 4 bases and J lost 4; bases outside the gene matches: 6. This CDR3 has 13 amino acids. Looked up from germline, CDR1 is GTSNPN and CDR2 is SVGIG (reference sequence). The CDR3 nucleotides read TGTGCCTGGACGGGACAGGCTACGTACGAGCAGTACTTC. This gives the protein CAWTGQATYEQYF.

J is TRBJ2-5 and V is TRBV19; 9 nucleotides align to TRBD2. The trim removed 8 bases at V and 5 bases at J, leaving 18 bases unmatched. The CDR3 is made up of 17 amino acids. Germline-derived CDR1 and CDR2 are LNHDA and SQIVND (reference sequence). This chain's CDR3 is CASSLRDGGRALETQYF. CDR3 DNA sequence: TGTGCCAGTTCTCTCAGAGATGGCGGGAGGGCCCTGGAGACCCAGTACTTC.

The J gene is TRBJ2-1, the V gene TRBV4-1; D call uncertain. CDR1 is MGHRA, CDR2 YSYEKL, per germline. The CDR3 length is 14 residues. V was cut by 6 bases and J by 4 bases, with 13 bases left in between. The CDR3 loop reads CASRGPLPYNEQFF. The DNA of the CDR3 is TGCGCCAGCAGGGGCCCTCTACCATACAATGAGCAGTTCTTC.

V is TRBV5-8 and J is TRBJ2-3, with TRBD2 matching over 11 bases. J lost 0 bases, V lost 7 bases, and 13 bases had no gene match. The CDR3 has 18 residues. In germline, CDR1 is SGHTS, CDR2 YDEGEE. CDR3 sequence (DNA): TGTGCCAGCGTCAAAACTACCCGACTAGCGGGAAGCACAGATACGCAGTATTTT. Its protein is CASVKTTRLAGSTDTQYF.

The V call is TRBV6-6, the J call TRBJ2-1; TRBD1 matches 7 bases. The CDR3 covers 16 residues. Germline CDR1 is MNHNY and CDR2 is SVGAGI (reference sequence). Losses at the gene ends were 0 bases for V and 2 bases for J; bases not matched to a gene: 4. CDR3 sequence (DNA): TGTGCCAGCAGTTACTCCGCAGGGGGACCCTACAATGAGCAGTTCTTC. It is translated as CASSYSAGGPYNEQFF.

The chain has TRBV28 and TRBJ2-3; 7 bases map to TRBD2. Trimming removed 11 bases from V and 1 base from J; junction bases left unmatched: 6. This CDR3 spans 13 amino acids. The germline CDR1 and CDR2 sequences are MDHEN and SYDVKM. The CDR3 nucleotides read TGTGCCCTTAGCGGGCTACGCACAGATACGCAGTATTTT. Amino acids: CALSGLRTDTQYF.

This chain joins TRBV2 and TRBJ1-5; TRBD1 matches at 12 bases. V shed 4 bases, J shed 8 bases, and the junction held 6 bases outside the gene matches. The CDR3 has 15 residues. In germline, CDR1 is SNHLY, CDR2 FYNNEI. DNA for the CDR3: TGTGCCAGCAGTGTTGGGACAGGGGGCTTAGAGCCCCAGCATTTT. Translation: CASSVGTGGLEPQHF.